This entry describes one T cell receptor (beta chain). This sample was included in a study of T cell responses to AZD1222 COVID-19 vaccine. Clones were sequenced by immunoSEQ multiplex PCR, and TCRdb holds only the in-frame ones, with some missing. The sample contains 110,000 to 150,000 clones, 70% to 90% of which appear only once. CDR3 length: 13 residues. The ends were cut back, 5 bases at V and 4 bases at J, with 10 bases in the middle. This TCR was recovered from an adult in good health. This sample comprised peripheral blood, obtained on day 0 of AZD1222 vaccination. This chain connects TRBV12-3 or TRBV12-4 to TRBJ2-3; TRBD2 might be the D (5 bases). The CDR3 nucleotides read TGTGCCAGCAGTACCCAGGAGGCAGATACGCAGTATTTT. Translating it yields CASSTQEADTQYF.